This T cell receptor (beta chain) derives from a study of blood T cell repertoires in COVID-19. Study details: Acute and convalescent COVID-19 specimens originated in the United States, Italy and Spain.

Participant age was roughly 18 to 90 years, and participants resided in roughly 25 US areas. Participants were placed into cohorts based on the clinical history they reported. Trimming took 4 bases from V and 5 from J; bases not matched to a gene: 5. Germline lookup yields CDR1 SGHNT and CDR2 YYREEE (reference sequence). This CDR3 has 16 residues. Some clones are missing from TCRdb's copy, which holds only in-frame ones; the method was immunoSEQ multiplex PCR. The sample gives approximately 300,000 clones, roughly 90% of which show up once; about 4.2% is in the top ten. V and J are TRBV5-4 and TRBJ2-2; 13 bases align to TRBD2. Sequencing was performed on PBMCs or T cells enriched from blood (not recorded which). This receptor was identified in a woman in her thirties who had been exposed to COVID-19. The CDR3 loop is CASSILAGGLTGELFF. The CDR3 bases are TGTGCCAGCAGCATACTAGCGGGGGGGCTAACCGGGGAGCTGTTTTTT.